Below are 3 T cell receptor beta chains sequenced from a single sample in a study of CD8+ T cells in alopecia areata. Indicated treatment: oral pan-JAK inhibitor, 5-10 mg twice daily. cDNA prepared by RNA extraction and subsequent reverse transcription served as the template for sequencing. TCRdb's copy holds only in-frame clones and misses some; the assay was immunoSEQ multiplex PCR. Here the sample spans approximately 160,000 clones, approximately 62% being singletons. The source was CD4+ T cells sorted from blood, collected at week 24, from a patient treated with tofacitinib. The receptors stem from a human donor with alopecia areata.

V usage is TRBV30 and J usage is TRBJ2-7; no definite D call. V lost 0 bases, J lost 3 bases, and 9 bases lay in between. The CDR3 runs to 13 residues. The V gene's germline CDR1 is GTSNPN and CDR2 SVGIG (reference sequence). The CDR3 sequence: CAWSVSGFYEQYF. The CDR3, as DNA: TGTGCCTGGAGTGTATCCGGGTTCTACGAGCAGTACTTC.

The V and J genes are TRBV18 and TRBJ2-1; D possibly uses TRBD1 or TRBD2 (5 bases each). CDR1 and CDR2 (germline): KGHSH, LQKENI. Trimming took 5 bases from V and 9 from J, leaving 17 bases between them. There are 14 residues in the CDR3. CDR3 in amino acids: CASSSRNSGPEQFF. The CDR3 bases are TGTGCCAGCTCATCCCGTAACTCGGGGCCTGAGCAGTTCTTC. The entire variable domain, with the rest obtained from reference TRBV18 and TRBJ2-1, is as follows: NAGVMQNPRHLVRRRGQEARLRCSPMKGHSHVYWYRQLPEEGLKFMVYLQKENIIDESGMPKERFSAEFPKEGPSILRIQQVVRGDSAAYFCASSSRNSGPEQFFGPGTRLTVL.

In this sample, this clone turned up a few times. The rearrangement joins TRBV9 to TRBJ1-1; no reliable D call. V lost 0 bases to trimming and J lost 0 bases, with 12 bases between them. The CDR3 is made up of 16 amino acids. Per the germline V gene, CDR1 is SGDLS and CDR2 is YYNGEE. The CDR3 sequence: CASSVEAESLNTEAFF. CDR3 DNA: TGTGCCAGCAGCGTAGAGGCAGAGTCCCTGAACACTGAAGCTTTCTTT.